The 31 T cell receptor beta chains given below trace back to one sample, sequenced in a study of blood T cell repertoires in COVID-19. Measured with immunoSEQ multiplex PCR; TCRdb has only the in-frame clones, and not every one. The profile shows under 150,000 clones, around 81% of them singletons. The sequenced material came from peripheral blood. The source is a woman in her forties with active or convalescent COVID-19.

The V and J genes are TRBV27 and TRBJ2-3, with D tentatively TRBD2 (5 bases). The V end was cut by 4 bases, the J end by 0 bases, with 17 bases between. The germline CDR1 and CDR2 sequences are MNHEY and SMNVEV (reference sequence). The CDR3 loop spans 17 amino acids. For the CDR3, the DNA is TGTGCCAGCAGTTCTGGGTTTTGCAGAGGGAGCACAGATACGCAGTATTTT. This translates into CASSSGFCRGSTDTQYF.

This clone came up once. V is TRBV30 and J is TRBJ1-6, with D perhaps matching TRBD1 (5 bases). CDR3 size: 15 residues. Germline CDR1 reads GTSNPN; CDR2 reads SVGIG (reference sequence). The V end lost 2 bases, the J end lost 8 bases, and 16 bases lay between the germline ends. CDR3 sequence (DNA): TGTGCCTGGAGTCTCAACCTAGGGGTGGATTCACCCCTCCACTTT. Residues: CAWSLNLGVDSPLHF.

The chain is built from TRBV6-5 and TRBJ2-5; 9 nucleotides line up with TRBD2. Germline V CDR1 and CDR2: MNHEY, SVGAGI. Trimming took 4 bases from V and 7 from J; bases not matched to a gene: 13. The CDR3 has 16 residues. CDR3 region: CASSSTTSGRDGTQYF. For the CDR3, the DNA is TGTGCCAGCAGTTCCACGACTAGCGGTCGGGATGGGACCCAGTACTTC.

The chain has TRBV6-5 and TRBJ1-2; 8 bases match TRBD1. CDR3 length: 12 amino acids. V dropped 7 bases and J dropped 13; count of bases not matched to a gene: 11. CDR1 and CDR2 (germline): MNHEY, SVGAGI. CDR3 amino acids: CASTKTGAAPTF. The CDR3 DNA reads TGTGCCAGCACAAAGACAGGGGCTGCCCCCACCTTC.

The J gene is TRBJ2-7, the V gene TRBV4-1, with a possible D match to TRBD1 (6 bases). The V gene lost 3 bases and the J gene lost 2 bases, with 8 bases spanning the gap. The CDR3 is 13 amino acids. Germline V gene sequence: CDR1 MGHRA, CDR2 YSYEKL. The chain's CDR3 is CASSQDSAYEQYF. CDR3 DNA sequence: TGCGCCAGCAGCCAGGACAGTGCCTACGAGCAGTACTTC.

Here the CDR3 DNA reads TGTGCCAGCAGGATGACAGGAGGTTTCACTGAAGCTTTCTTT. This codes for CASRMTGGFTEAFF. The chain has TRBV6-5 and TRBJ1-1; D possibly corresponds to TRBD1 (6 bases). The length of the CDR3 is 14 residues. Germline CDR1 is MNHEY and CDR2 is SVGAGI. V gave up 6 bases and J gave up 4 bases, with 15 bases separating them.

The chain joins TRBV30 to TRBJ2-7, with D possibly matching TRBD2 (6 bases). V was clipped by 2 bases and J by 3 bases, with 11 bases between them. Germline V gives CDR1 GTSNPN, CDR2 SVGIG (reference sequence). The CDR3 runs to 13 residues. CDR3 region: CAWSPGLFYEQYF. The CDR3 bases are TGTGCCTGGAGTCCGGGACTTTTCTACGAGCAGTACTTC.

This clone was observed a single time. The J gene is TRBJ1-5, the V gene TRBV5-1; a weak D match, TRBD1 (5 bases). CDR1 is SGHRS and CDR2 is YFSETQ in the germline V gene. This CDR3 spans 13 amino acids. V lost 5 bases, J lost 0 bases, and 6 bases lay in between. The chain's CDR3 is CASRDSSNQPQHF. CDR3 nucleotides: TGCGCCAGCAGAGACAGTAGCAATCAGCCCCAGCATTTT. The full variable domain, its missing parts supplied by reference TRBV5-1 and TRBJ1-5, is KAGVTQTPRYLIKTRGQQVTLSCSPISGHRSVSWYQQTPGQGLQFLFEYFSETQRNKGNFPGRFSGRQFSNSRSEMNVSTLELGDSALYLCASRDSSNQPQHFGDGTRLSIL.

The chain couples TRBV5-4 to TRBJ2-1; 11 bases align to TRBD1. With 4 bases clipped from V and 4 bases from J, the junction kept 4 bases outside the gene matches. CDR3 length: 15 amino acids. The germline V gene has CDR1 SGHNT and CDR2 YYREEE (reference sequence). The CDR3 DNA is TGTGCCAGCAGCATGGACAGGGGGCTTTACAATGAGCAGTTCTTC. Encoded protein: CASSMDRGLYNEQFF.

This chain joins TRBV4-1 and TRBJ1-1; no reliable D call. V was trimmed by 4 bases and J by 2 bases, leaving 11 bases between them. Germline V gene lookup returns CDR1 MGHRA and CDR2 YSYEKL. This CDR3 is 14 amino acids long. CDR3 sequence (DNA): TGCGCCAGCAGCCTCGGAGAGGATAACACTGAAGCTTTCTTT. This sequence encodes CASSLGEDNTEAFF.

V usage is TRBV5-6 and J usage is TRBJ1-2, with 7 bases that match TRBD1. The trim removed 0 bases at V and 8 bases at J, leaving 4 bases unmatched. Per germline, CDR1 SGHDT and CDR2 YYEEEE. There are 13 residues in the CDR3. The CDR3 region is CASSLVRGIGYTF. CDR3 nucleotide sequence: TGTGCCAGCAGCTTGGTCAGGGGGATCGGCTACACCTTC.

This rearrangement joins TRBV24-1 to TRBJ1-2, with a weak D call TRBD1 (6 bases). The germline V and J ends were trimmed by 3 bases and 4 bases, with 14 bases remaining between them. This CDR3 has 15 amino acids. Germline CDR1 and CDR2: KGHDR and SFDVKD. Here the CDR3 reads CATSDTYTGRYGYTF. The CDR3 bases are TGTGCCACCAGTGATACCTATACAGGGCGCTATGGCTACACCTTC.

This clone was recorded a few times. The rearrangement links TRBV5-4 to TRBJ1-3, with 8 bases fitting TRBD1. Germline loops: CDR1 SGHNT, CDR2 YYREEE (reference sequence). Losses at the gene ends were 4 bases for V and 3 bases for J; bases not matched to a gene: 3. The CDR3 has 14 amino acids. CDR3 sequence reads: CASSLDRDGNTIYF. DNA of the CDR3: TGTGCCAGCAGCCTGGACAGGGATGGAAACACCATATATTTT. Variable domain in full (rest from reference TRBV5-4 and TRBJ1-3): ETGVTQSPTHLIKTRGQQVTLRCSSQSGHNTVSWYQQALGQGPQFIFQYYREEENGRGNFPPRFSGLQFPNYSSELNVNALELDDSALYLCASSLDRDGNTIYFGEGSWLTVV.

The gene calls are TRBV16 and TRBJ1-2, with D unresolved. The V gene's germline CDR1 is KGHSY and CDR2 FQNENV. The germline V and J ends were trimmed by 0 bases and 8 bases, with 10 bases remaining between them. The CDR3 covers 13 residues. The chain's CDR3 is CASSQSQARGYTF. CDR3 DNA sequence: TGTGCCAGCAGCCAATCCCAGGCCCGCGGCTACACCTTC.

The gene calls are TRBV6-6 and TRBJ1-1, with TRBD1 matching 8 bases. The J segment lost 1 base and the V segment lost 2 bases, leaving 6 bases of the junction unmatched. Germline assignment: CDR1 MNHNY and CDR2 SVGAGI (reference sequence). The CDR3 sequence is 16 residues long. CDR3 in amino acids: CASSYPMTGENTEAFF. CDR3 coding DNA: TGTGCCAGCAGTTACCCGATGACAGGGGAGAACACTGAAGCTTTCTTT.

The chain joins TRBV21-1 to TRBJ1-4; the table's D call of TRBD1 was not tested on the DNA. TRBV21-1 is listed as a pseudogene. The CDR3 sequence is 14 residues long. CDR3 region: CASSTDRDREKLFF. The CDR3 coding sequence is TGTGCCAGCAGCACGGACAGGGATCGCGAAAAACTGTTTTTT.

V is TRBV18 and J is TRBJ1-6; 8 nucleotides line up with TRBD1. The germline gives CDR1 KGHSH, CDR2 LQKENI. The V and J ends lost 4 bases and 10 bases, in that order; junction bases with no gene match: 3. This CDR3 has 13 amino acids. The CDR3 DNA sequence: TGTGCCAGCTCACTACAGGGGGGATCACCCCTCCACTTT. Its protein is CASSLQGGSPLHF.

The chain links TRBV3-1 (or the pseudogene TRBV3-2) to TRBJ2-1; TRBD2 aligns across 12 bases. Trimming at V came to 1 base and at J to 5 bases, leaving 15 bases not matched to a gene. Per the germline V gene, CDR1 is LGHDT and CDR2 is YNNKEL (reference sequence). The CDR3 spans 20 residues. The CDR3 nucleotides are TGTGCCAGCAGCCAAGGTCTAACTTTGCTAGCGGGAGGGCGAAACAATGAGCAGTTCTTC. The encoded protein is CASSQGLTLLAGGRNNEQFF.

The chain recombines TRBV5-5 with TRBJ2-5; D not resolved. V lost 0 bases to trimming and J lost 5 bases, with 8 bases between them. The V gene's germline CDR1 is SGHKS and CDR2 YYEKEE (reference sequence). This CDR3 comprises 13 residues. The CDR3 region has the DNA TGTGCCAGCAGCTTGGCCCTGGGCGAGACCCAGTACTTC. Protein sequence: CASSLALGETQYF.

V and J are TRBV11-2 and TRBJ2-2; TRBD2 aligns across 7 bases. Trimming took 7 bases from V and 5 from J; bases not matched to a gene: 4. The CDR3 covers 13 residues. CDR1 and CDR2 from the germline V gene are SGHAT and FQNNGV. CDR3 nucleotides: TGTGCCAGCATACTACTAGCGACCGGGGAGCTGTTTTTT. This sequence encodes CASILLATGELFF.

CDR3 loop: CASSLVIGPRGEVSESYEQYF. The DNA for the CDR3 is TGCGCCAGCAGCTTGGTAATAGGCCCACGCGGTGAGGTCTCCGAGTCCTACGAGCAGTACTTC. This sequence joins TRBV5-1 and TRBJ2-7; D call uncertain. Trimming stripped 0 bases from V and 1 base from J, with 29 bases between. This CDR3 contains 21 residues. Germline CDR1 is SGHRS and CDR2 is YFSETQ.

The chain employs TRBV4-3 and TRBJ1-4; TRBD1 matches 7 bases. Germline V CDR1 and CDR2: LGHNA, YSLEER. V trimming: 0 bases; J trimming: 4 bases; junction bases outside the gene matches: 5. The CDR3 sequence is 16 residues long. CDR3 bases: TGCGCCAGCAGCCAAGACCGACAGGGCCATAATGAAAAACTGTTTTTT. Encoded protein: CASSQDRQGHNEKLFF.

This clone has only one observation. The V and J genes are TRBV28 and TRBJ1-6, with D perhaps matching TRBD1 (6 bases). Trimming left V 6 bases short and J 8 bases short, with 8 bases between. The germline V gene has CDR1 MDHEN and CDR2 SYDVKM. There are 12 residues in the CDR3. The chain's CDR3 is CASRTGYSPLHF. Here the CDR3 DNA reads TGTGCCAGCAGGACAGGATATTCACCCCTCCACTTT.

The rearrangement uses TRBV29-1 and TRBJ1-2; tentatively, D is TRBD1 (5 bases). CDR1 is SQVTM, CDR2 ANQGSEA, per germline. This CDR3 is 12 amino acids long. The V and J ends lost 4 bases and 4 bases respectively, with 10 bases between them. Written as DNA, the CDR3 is TGCAGCGTTGGGAGGGACGGCTATGGCTACACCTTC. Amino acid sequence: CSVGRDGYGYTF.

The CDR3 reads CASRSGGAGNEQFF. The CDR3 DNA reads TGTGCCAGTCGAAGCGGGGGGGCGGGCAATGAGCAGTTCTTC. V and J are TRBV19 and TRBJ2-1, with 10 positions matching TRBD2. J lost 6 bases, V lost 8 bases, and 7 bases had no gene match. From germline, CDR1 is LNHDA and CDR2 SQIVND (reference sequence). The CDR3 loop spans 14 amino acids.

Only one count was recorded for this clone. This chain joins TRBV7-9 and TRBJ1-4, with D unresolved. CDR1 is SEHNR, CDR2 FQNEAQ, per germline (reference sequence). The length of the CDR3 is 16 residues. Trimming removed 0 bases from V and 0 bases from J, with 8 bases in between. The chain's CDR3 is CASSLARRATNEKLFF. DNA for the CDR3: TGTGCCAGCAGCTTAGCCCGGAGGGCAACTAATGAAAAACTGTTTTTT.

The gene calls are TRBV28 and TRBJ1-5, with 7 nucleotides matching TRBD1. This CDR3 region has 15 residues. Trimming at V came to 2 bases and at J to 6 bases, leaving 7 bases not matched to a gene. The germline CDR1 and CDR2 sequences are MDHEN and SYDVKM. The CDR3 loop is CASSLGDRVSQPQHF. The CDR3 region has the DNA TGTGCCAGCAGTTTAGGGGACAGAGTGTCTCAGCCCCAGCATTTT.

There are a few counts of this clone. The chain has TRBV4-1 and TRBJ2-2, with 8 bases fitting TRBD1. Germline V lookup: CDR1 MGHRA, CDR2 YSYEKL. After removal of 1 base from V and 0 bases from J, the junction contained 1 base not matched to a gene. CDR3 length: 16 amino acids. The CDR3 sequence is CASSQGQGTNTGELFF. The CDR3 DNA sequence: TGCGCCAGCAGCCAAGGACAGGGGACGAACACCGGGGAGCTGTTTTTT.

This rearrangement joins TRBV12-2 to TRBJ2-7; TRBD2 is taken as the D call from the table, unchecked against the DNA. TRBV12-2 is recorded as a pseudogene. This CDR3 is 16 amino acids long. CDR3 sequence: CASRLGSAGGPNEQYF. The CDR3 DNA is TGTGCAAGTCGCTTAGGTAGTGCGGGAGGGCCGAACGAGCAGTACTTC.

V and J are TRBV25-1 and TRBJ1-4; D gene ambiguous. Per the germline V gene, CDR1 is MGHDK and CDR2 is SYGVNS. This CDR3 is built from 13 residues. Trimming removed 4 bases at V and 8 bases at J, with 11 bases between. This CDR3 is CASSGPRVEKLFF. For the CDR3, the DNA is TGTGCCAGCAGTGGCCCCCGAGTAGAAAAACTGTTTTTT. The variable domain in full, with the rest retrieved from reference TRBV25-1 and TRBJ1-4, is EADIYQTPRYLVIGTGKKITLECSQTMGHDKMYWYQQDPGMELHLIHYSYGVNSTEKGDLSSESTVSRIRTEHFPLTLESARPSHTSQYLCASSGPRVEKLFFGSGTQLSVL.

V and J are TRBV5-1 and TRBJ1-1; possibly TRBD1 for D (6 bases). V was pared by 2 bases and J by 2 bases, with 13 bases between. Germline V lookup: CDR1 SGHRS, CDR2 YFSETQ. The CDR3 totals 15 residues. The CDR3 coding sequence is TGCGCCAGCAGCTTCAGGGGTTGGGACAACACTGAAGCTTTCTTT. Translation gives CASSFRGWDNTEAFF.